The next 16 T cell receptor beta chains were all read from a single sample in a study of T cell responses to AZD1222 COVID-19 vaccine. Some clones are missing from TCRdb's copy, which holds only in-frame ones; the method was immunoSEQ multiplex PCR. The sample lists approximately 50,000 clones, 60% to 85% seen once, with approximately 7% in the top ten. This specimen was peripheral blood, taken on day 0 of AZD1222 vaccination. These receptors were collected from an adult in good health.

The CDR3 bases are TGTGCCAGCAGCCCTATGAGAAAGGGGACTGAAGCTTTCTTT. It encodes CASSPMRKGTEAFF. The chain uses TRBV11-1 and TRBJ1-1, with D maybe TRBD1 (5 bases). V dropped 5 bases and J dropped 5 bases, with 15 bases sitting between them. This CDR3 contains 14 residues. Germline assignment: CDR1 SGHAT and CDR2 FQDESV (reference sequence). Together with reference TRBV11-1 and TRBJ1-1, the CDR3 gives the full variable domain: EAEVAQSPRYKITEKSQAVAFWCDPISGHATLYWYRQILGQGPELLVQFQDESVVDDSQLPKDRFSAERLKGVDSTLKIQPAELGDSAMYLCASSPMRKGTEAFFGQGTRLTVV.

The gene calls are TRBV6-6 and TRBJ1-1, with D perhaps matching TRBD1 (6 bases). The V gene lost 8 bases and the J gene lost 4 bases, with 14 bases spanning the gap. Germline loops: CDR1 MNHNY, CDR2 SVGAGI (reference sequence). There are 13 residues in the CDR3. The CDR3 DNA is TGTGCCAGCCTAGAGAGGGGGTCCACTGAAGCTTTCTTT. Amino acids: CASLERGSTEAFF.

This chain connects TRBV20-1 to TRBJ2-3; D gene unclear. Germline CDR1 reads DFQATT; CDR2 reads SNEGSKA (reference sequence). CDR3 length equals 11 residues. V was pared by 5 bases and J by 6 bases, with 9 bases between. The CDR3 loop is CSALQRDTQYF. In DNA form, the CDR3 reads TGCAGTGCTTTACAAAGGGATACGCAGTATTTT.

This clone was picked up one time. V is TRBV28 and J is TRBJ1-2, with 9 bases fitting TRBD1. The CDR3 contains 13 residues. Unmatched junction bases numbered 9, after V lost 8 bases and J lost 8 bases. CDR1 and CDR2 from the germline V gene are MDHEN and SYDVKM. CDR3 coding DNA: TGTGCCAGCGATACAGGGGGCGAGAGGGGCTACACCTTC. It yields the protein CASDTGGERGYTF.

This rearrangement joins TRBV5-4 to TRBJ1-5; the D gene is possibly TRBD1 (6 bases). V lost 0 bases and J 4 bases, leaving 8 bases between the germline ends. In germline, CDR1 is SGHNT, CDR2 YYREEE (reference sequence). The CDR3 is made up of 14 amino acids. The CDR3 DNA reads TGTGCCAGCAGCTTGGCGGGGGCTAATCAGCCCCAGCATTTT. Protein product: CASSLAGANQPQHF.

This sequence joins TRBV5-1 and TRBJ2-1, with 7 bases matching TRBD2. The J segment lost 4 bases and the V segment lost 0 bases, leaving 1 base of the junction unmatched. Germline V CDR1 and CDR2: SGHRS, YFSETQ. The CDR3 runs to 14 residues. In DNA, the CDR3 is TGCGCCAGCAGCTTGGAGGGAGGGTACAATGAGCAGTTCTTC. Protein sequence: CASSLEGGYNEQFF.

This clone showed up just a few times. The chain uses TRBV4-1 and TRBJ2-2; TRBD1 is a possible D gene (5 bases). Trimming pared 5 bases from V and 0 bases from J, leaving 10 bases between. The CDR3 loop spans 15 amino acids. Germline-derived CDR1 and CDR2 are MGHRA and YSYEKL. The CDR3: CASSAGFANTGELFF. The CDR3 DNA follows: TGCGCCAGCAGCGCAGGGTTCGCGAACACCGGGGAGCTGTTTTTT.

The chain uses TRBV29-1 and TRBJ1-4, with no clear D. CDR1 is SQVTM and CDR2 is ANQGSEA in the germline V gene. Deletions cut 4 bases from V and 1 base from J, with 4 bases between. The CDR3 is 12 residues long. The CDR3 loop is CSVGQTNEKLFF. The DNA of the CDR3 is TGCAGCGTTGGACAAACTAATGAAAAACTGTTTTTT. The full variable domain, rest sourced from reference TRBV29-1 and TRBJ1-4, is SAVISQKPSRDICQRGTSLTIQCQVDSQVTMMFWYRQQPGQSLTLIATANQGSEATYESGFVIDKFPISRPNLTFSTLTVSNMSPEDSSIYLCSVGQTNEKLFFGSGTQLSVL.

The V call is TRBV5-8, the J call TRBJ2-3; D perhaps matches TRBD2 (5 bases). The CDR3 has 16 residues. Germline loops: CDR1 SGHTS, CDR2 YDEGEE. With 4 bases removed from V and 0 bases from J, the gap between germline ends came to 15 bases. CDR3 residues: CASSPPERASTDTQYF. CDR3 in DNA: TGTGCCAGCAGCCCGCCGGAGAGGGCGAGCACAGATACGCAGTATTTT. The whole variable domain, filled in from reference TRBV5-8 and TRBJ2-3, reads EAGVTQSPTHLIKTRGQQATLRCSPISGHTSVYWYQQALGLGLQFLLWYDEGEERNRGNFPPRFSGRQFPNYSSELNVNALELEDSALYLCASSPPERASTDTQYFGPGTRLTVL.

The chain joins TRBV6-5 to TRBJ1-5, with 11 bases aligning to TRBD1. Germline assignment: CDR1 MNHEY and CDR2 SVGAGI. The CDR3 length is 15 residues. The trim removed 4 bases at V and 5 bases at J, leaving 4 bases unmatched. The CDR3 loop reads CASSWTGGLDQPQHF. The CDR3 nucleotides read TGTGCCAGCAGTTGGACAGGGGGCCTCGATCAGCCCCAGCATTTT.

This rearrangement joins TRBV19 to TRBJ1-5; D unclear. The CDR3 extends over 12 amino acids. Germline V gene sequence: CDR1 LNHDA, CDR2 SQIVND (reference sequence). Between the trimmed V and J ends, which lost 5 bases and 6 bases, there was a span of 8 bases. The CDR3 DNA reads TGTGCCAGTAGTGGGGTTGGTCAGCCCCAGCATTTT. Translated: CASSGVGQPQHF.

The gene calls are TRBV18 and TRBJ1-1, with 12 bases identical to TRBD1. This CDR3 spans 17 amino acids. In germline, CDR1 is KGHSH, CDR2 LQKENI. Trimming at V came to 9 bases and at J to 2 bases, leaving 13 bases not matched to a gene. The CDR3 region is CASSYTTGTGGNTEAFF. CDR3 DNA: TGTGCCAGTTCCTACACAACCGGGACAGGGGGCAACACTGAAGCTTTCTTT.

This clone showed up just a few times. The chain combines TRBV19 with TRBJ1-2; perhaps TRBD1 as D (6 bases). In germline, CDR1 is LNHDA, CDR2 SQIVND (reference sequence). V lost 5 bases and J lost 5, with 15 bases in between. This CDR3 has 14 amino acids. Here the CDR3 reads CASSSPGHYYGYTF. As DNA, the CDR3 is TGTGCCAGTAGTTCGCCGGGACACTATTATGGCTACACCTTC.

J is TRBJ1-4 and V is TRBV18, with D possibly TRBD1 on 5 matching bases. This CDR3 has 14 residues. Trimming shortened V by 3 bases and J by 3 bases, and 8 bases separated the two germline ends. CDR1 KGHSH and CDR2 LQKENI come from the germline V gene. The CDR3, as DNA: TGTGCCAGCTCACCTGGGGGACCTAATGAAAAACTGTTTTTT. This sequence encodes CASSPGGPNEKLFF.

This chain joins TRBV10-3 and TRBJ1-5, with D maybe TRBD1 (5 bases). This CDR3 contains 14 residues. V was shortened by 2 bases and J by 3 bases, with 8 bases between the two germline ends. Germline V gives CDR1 ENHRY, CDR2 SYGVKD. CDR3 amino acids: CAISEAGSNQPQHF. The DNA for the CDR3 is TGTGCCATCAGTGAGGCAGGGTCCAATCAGCCCCAGCATTTT.

V is TRBV7-9 and J is TRBJ1-2; the D is unclear. V shed 0 bases and J shed 8 bases, with 22 bases lying between them. Per the germline V gene, CDR1 is SEHNR and CDR2 is FQNEAQ (reference sequence). The CDR3 runs to 17 residues. CDR3 coding DNA: TGTGCCAGCAGCTTAGCGCTGGGTCTGAAGGGAAAGGTCGGCTACACCTTC. It specifies CASSLALGLKGKVGYTF.